What follows are 4 T cell receptor beta chains derived from one specimen sequenced in a study of T cell responses to AZD1222 COVID-19 vaccine. Produced via immunoSEQ multiplex PCR; TCRdb's table is partial and in-frame only. The repertoire holds roughly 110,000 clones, with approximately 88% as singletons. The sequences come from peripheral blood, collected on day 0 of AZD1222 vaccination. The receptors derive from an adult in good health.

This clone was recorded once. This rearrangement joins TRBV7-6 to TRBJ1-4; D perhaps matches TRBD1 (5 bases). This CDR3 has 18 amino acids. Germline-derived CDR1 and CDR2 are SGHVS and FNYEAQ. V lost 1 base to trimming and J lost 5 bases, with 20 bases between them. CDR3 loop: CASSLEARGGSINEKLFF. In DNA, the CDR3 is TGTGCCAGCAGCTTAGAGGCTAGGGGAGGGTCGATAAATGAAAAACTGTTTTTT.

The chain uses TRBV7-3 and TRBJ1-2; D not certain. V lost 1 base, J lost 3 bases, and 9 bases lay in between. CDR1 is SGHTA, CDR2 FQGTGA, per germline. The CDR3 contains 14 residues. The CDR3 nucleotides are TGTGCCAGCAGCTTAAGAGGCGGTGACTATGGCTACACCTTC. Protein product: CASSLRGGDYGYTF.

J is TRBJ1-6 and V is TRBV3-1 (or the pseudogene TRBV3-2); no definite D call. Germline values: CDR1 LGHDT, CDR2 YNNKEL (reference sequence). The V gene lost 1 base and the J gene lost 6 bases, with 7 bases spanning the gap. The CDR3 has 14 residues. The CDR3 coding sequence is TGTGCCAGCAGCCAAGGGACCTCTAATTCACCCCTCCACTTT. Its protein is CASSQGTSNSPLHF.

The chain has TRBV28 and TRBJ1-1, with TRBD1 matching 7 bases. Germline V CDR1 and CDR2: MDHEN, SYDVKM. V dropped 1 base and J dropped 3; count of bases not matched to a gene: 26. This CDR3 has 22 amino acids. The CDR3 coding sequence is TGTGCCAGCAGTTTATATCAAGAGAGGAACGACAGGGTGTTCGGTTTAGACACTGAAGCTTTCTTT. This sequence encodes CASSLYQERNDRVFGLDTEAFF.